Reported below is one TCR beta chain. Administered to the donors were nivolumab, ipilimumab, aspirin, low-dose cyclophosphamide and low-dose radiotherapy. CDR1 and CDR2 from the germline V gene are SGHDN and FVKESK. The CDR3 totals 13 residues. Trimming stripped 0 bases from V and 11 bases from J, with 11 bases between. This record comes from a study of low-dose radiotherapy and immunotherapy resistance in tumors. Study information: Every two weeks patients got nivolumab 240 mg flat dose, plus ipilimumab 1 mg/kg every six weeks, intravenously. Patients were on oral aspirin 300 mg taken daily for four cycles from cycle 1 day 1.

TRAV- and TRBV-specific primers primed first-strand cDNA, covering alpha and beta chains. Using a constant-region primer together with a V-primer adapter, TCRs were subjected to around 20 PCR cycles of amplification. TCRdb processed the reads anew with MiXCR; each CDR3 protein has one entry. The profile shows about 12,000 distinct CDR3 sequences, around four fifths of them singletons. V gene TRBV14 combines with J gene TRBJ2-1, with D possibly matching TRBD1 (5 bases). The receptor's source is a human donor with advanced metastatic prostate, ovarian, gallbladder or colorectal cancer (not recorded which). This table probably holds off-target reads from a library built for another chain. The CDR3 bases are TGTGCCAGCAGCCAAGACAGGGTGGGTAAGCAGTTCTTC. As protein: CASSQDRVGKQFF.